The next 23 T cell receptor beta chains were all read from a single sample in a study of shared T cell receptors in the human thymus. Only in-frame clones appear in the TCRdb table, and some are missing; sequencing was by immunoSEQ multiplex PCR. The sample holds roughly 700,000 clones, more than 75% seen once. These data were also reused for a study on human thymus T cells.

Material: thymocytes. These receptors all stem from a boy under two years old with a congenital heart defect.

The chain employs TRBV19 and TRBJ2-7, with 7 bases lining up with TRBD2. Per the germline V gene, CDR1 is LNHDA and CDR2 is SQIVND (reference sequence). The CDR3 consists of 16 residues. Trimming removed 5 bases from V and 6 bases from J; junction bases left unmatched: 16. The CDR3 protein is CASSPPGRRMPPEQYF. In nucleotides, the CDR3 is TGTGCCAGTAGTCCCCCCGGGAGGAGGATGCCCCCCGAGCAGTACTTC.

The chain combines TRBV5-6 with TRBJ2-6; 8 bases align to TRBD1. The CDR3 consists of 16 residues. The V segment lost 3 bases and the J segment 4 bases; nucleotides outside the gene matches: 6. Germline-derived CDR1 and CDR2 are SGHDT and YYEEEE. The CDR3 bases are TGTGCCAGCAGCTCGGACAGGGACTCGGGGGCCAACGTCCTGACTTTC. Its translation: CASSSDRDSGANVLTF. The entire variable domain, with the rest obtained from reference TRBV5-6 and TRBJ2-6, is as follows: DAGVTQSPTHLIKTRGQQVTLRCSPKSGHDTVSWYQQALGQGPQFIFQYYEEEERQRGNFPDRFSGHQFPNYSSELNVNALLLGDSALYLCASSSDRDSGANVLTFGAGSRLTVL.

The J gene is TRBJ2-2, the V gene TRBV2; D might be TRBD1 (5 bases). The CDR3 covers 17 residues. V lost 2 bases, J lost 4 bases, and 17 bases lay in between. Germline-derived CDR1 and CDR2 are SNHLY and FYNNEI. In DNA, the CDR3 is TGTGCCAGCAGTGAATGGTCAGGGCCTGATACCACCGGGGAGCTGTTTTTT. This gives the protein CASSEWSGPDTTGELFF. Complete variable domain (other parts from reference TRBV2 and TRBJ2-2): EPEVTQTPSHQVTQMGQEVILRCVPISNHLYFYWYRQILGQKVEFLVSFYNNEISEKSEIFDDQFSVERPDGSNFTLKIRSTKLEDSAMYFCASSEWSGPDTTGELFFGEGSRLTVL.

The rearrangement joins TRBV18 to TRBJ2-1; 9 nucleotides agree with TRBD1. Germline trimming cut 2 bases from V and 9 bases from J; bases unmatched to any gene: 11. The length of the CDR3 is 16 residues. CDR1 is KGHSH, CDR2 LQKENI, per germline. CDR3 DNA sequence: TGTGCCAGCTCACCAATTACTCGGGACAGGGTGAGTGAGCAGTTCTTC. This translates into CASSPITRDRVSEQFF. The full variable domain, with the rest looked up from reference TRBV18 and TRBJ2-1, is NAGVMQNPRHLVRRRGQEARLRCSPMKGHSHVYWYRQLPEEGLKFMVYLQKENIIDESGMPKERFSAEFPKEGPSILRIQQVVRGDSAAYFCASSPITRDRVSEQFFGPGTRLTVL.

V and J are TRBV7-8 and TRBJ2-1; TRBD2 agrees at 9 bases. CDR1 and CDR2 (germline): SGHVS, FQNEAQ. The junction had 6 bases not matched to a gene; V was cut back by 5 bases and J by 4 bases. This CDR3 is built from 15 residues. Here the CDR3 reads CASSIRLAAYNEQFF. CDR3 coding DNA: TGTGCCAGCAGCATAAGACTAGCGGCATACAATGAGCAGTTCTTC.

The chain links TRBV4-2 to TRBJ2-7; TRBD1 matches at 10 bases. CDR1 is LGHNA, CDR2 YNFKEQ, per germline. The ends lost 0 bases at V and 2 bases at J; junction bases unmatched: 7. The CDR3 has 17 residues. CDR3 coding DNA: TGTGCCAGCAGCCAAGATCAAACAGACAGGGGGCCCTACGAGCAGTACTTC. It codes for CASSQDQTDRGPYEQYF.

In DNA, the CDR3 is TGTGCCAGCACACCCCCTGGACTAGCGGGTTCGAACTACAATGAGCAGTTCTTC. This sequence encodes CASTPPGLAGSNYNEQFF. The chain links TRBV27 to TRBJ2-1, with 11 bases matching TRBD2. The CDR3 is 18 residues long. Germline loops: CDR1 MNHEY, CDR2 SMNVEV (reference sequence). J lost 3 bases, V lost 7 bases, and 14 bases had no gene match.

This clone occurred a few times. The rearrangement links TRBV23-1 to TRBJ1-2; D might be TRBD1 (5 bases). TRBV23-1 is an ORF, and what it does is uncertain. This CDR3 has 15 amino acids. V was shortened by 0 bases and J by 3 bases, with 11 bases between the two germline ends. CDR3: CASSQSGGGDYGYTF. The CDR3, as DNA: TGCGCCAGCAGTCAATCAGGCGGGGGAGACTATGGCTACACCTTC.

The genes are TRBV11-2 and TRBJ2-2; D ambiguous. This CDR3 has 12 residues. Trimming stripped 1 base from V and 6 bases from J, with 3 bases between. Germline assignment: CDR1 SGHAT and CDR2 FQNNGV. The CDR3: CASSLGPGELFF. Here the CDR3 DNA reads TGTGCCAGCAGCTTAGGGCCCGGGGAGCTGTTTTTT.

This clone showed up just once. The J gene is TRBJ2-3, the V gene TRBV15; weak D call: TRBD2 (6 bases). V lost 3 bases and J 6 bases, leaving 31 bases between the germline ends. The germline gives CDR1 LNHNV, CDR2 YYDKDF (reference sequence). This CDR3 region has 20 residues. The CDR3 DNA is TGTGCCACCAGCAGGGTACCAGGGCAGGGAGGCCCCTCCGGTGGGGATACGCAGTATTTT. Its translation is CATSRVPGQGGPSGGDTQYF.

A few counts support this clone. The CDR3 nucleotides read TGTGCCAGCAGTTTATCCCCGGGGACCGGGGAGCTGTTTTTT. This sequence encodes CASSLSPGTGELFF. This chain connects TRBV27 to TRBJ2-2; a weak D match, TRBD2 (5 bases). Germline V gives CDR1 MNHEY, CDR2 SMNVEV (reference sequence). The CDR3 is made up of 14 amino acids. Trimming left V 0 bases short and J 5 bases short, with 7 bases between.

The chain combines TRBV7-2 with TRBJ2-1; 7 nucleotides line up with TRBD1. The J segment lost 0 bases and the V segment lost 5 bases, leaving 10 bases of the junction unmatched. The CDR3 has 17 residues. Germline V lookup: CDR1 SGHTA, CDR2 FQGNSA. CDR3 sequence reads: CASSAALTGSSYNEQFF. CDR3 in DNA: TGTGCCAGCAGCGCGGCTCTGACAGGGAGCTCCTACAATGAGCAGTTCTTC.

The chain has TRBV19 and TRBJ1-1; the D gene is possibly TRBD1 (5 bases). Germline assignment: CDR1 LNHDA and CDR2 SQIVND (reference sequence). V dropped 4 bases and J dropped 0 bases, with 12 bases sitting between them. The CDR3 is 15 residues long. The CDR3 loop reads CASSTDRLMNTEAFF. For the CDR3, the DNA is TGTGCCAGTAGTACCGACAGACTCATGAACACTGAAGCTTTCTTT.

The chain combines TRBV7-6 with TRBJ2-2; a weak D match, TRBD1 (5 bases). The CDR3 runs 15 residues. Germline loops: CDR1 SGHVS, CDR2 FNYEAQ. V lost 3 bases and J lost 6, with 14 bases in between. This CDR3 is CASSFRQGWAGELFF. As DNA, the CDR3 is TGTGCCAGCAGCTTCCGGCAGGGATGGGCCGGGGAGCTGTTTTTT.

CDR3 in amino acids: CASSWNPDRRMNTEAFF. CDR3 DNA sequence: TGTGCCAGCAGCTGGAACCCGGACAGGCGCATGAACACTGAAGCTTTCTTT. V and J are TRBV11-1 and TRBJ1-1; 7 nucleotides align to TRBD1. The V gene's germline CDR1 is SGHAT and CDR2 FQDESV (reference sequence). The CDR3 runs to 17 residues. J lost 0 bases, V lost 4 bases, and 11 bases had no gene match.

The J gene is TRBJ2-7, the V gene TRBV6-5; 8 bases agree with TRBD2. The germline gives CDR1 MNHEY, CDR2 SVGAGI. The CDR3 sequence is 14 residues long. The ends lost 5 bases at V and 7 bases at J; junction bases unmatched: 10. CDR3 bases: TGTGCCAGCAGTCCAGACCGCGGGGGGCTAGAGCAGTACTTC. Amino acids: CASSPDRGGLEQYF.

CDR3 sequence: CASSIDRSSKETQYF. In DNA form, the CDR3 reads TGTGCCAGTAGTATTGACAGGTCCAGTAAAGAGACCCAGTACTTC. The J gene is TRBJ2-5, the V gene TRBV19; D perhaps matches TRBD1 (6 bases). The V and J ends lost 3 bases and 3 bases respectively, with 14 bases between them. This CDR3 spans 15 amino acids. Germline V gene sequence: CDR1 LNHDA, CDR2 SQIVND (reference sequence).

The rearrangement joins TRBV5-4 to TRBJ1-1; possibly TRBD1 for D (6 bases). With 3 bases removed from V and 4 bases from J, the gap between germline ends came to 13 bases. Germline CDR1 and CDR2: SGHNT and YYREEE (reference sequence). This CDR3 is 14 amino acids long. The CDR3 region is CASSSRGWGTEAFF. DNA for the CDR3: TGTGCCAGCAGCTCCAGGGGTTGGGGCACTGAAGCTTTCTTT.

The genes are TRBV29-1 and TRBJ2-1; TRBD2 aligns across 7 bases. The CDR3 has 17 residues. Germline lookup yields CDR1 SQVTM and CDR2 ANQGSEA. The V gene end was trimmed by 2 bases and the J gene end by 4 bases; junction bases not matched to a gene: 14. CDR3 sequence: CSVESGTAKLPYNEQFF. For the CDR3, the DNA is TGCAGCGTTGAAAGCGGGACCGCGAAGCTCCCATACAATGAGCAGTTCTTC.

V is TRBV6-4 and J is TRBJ1-2; a possible D gene is TRBD1 (6 bases). The CDR3 is 18 residues long. V lost 0 bases and J lost 3, with 20 bases in between. CDR1 MRHNA and CDR2 SNTAGT come from the germline V gene. The CDR3 sequence: CASSDSWAGAPSDYGYTF. The CDR3 DNA is TGTGCCAGCAGTGACTCGTGGGCGGGGGCCCCATCGGACTATGGCTACACCTTC.

The chain couples TRBV6-5 to TRBJ1-1, with D maybe TRBD1 (5 bases). CDR1 is MNHEY and CDR2 is SVGAGI in the germline V gene. The CDR3 contains 16 residues. The V gene lost 2 bases and the J gene lost 3 bases, with 16 bases spanning the gap. CDR3 coding DNA: TGTGCCAGCAGTTACCTGCCGGGGGAGGTCGACACTGAAGCTTTCTTT. Encoded protein: CASSYLPGEVDTEAFF.

The rearrangement links TRBV5-1 to TRBJ2-1; TRBD1 agrees at 8 bases. The V and J ends lost 0 bases and 0 bases, in that order; junction bases with no gene match: 5. CDR3 length equals 17 residues. CDR1 is SGHRS, CDR2 YFSETQ, per germline. CDR3 DNA: TGCGCCAGCAGCTTGGCCTTCACAGGGGGCTCCTACAATGAGCAGTTCTTC. Protein sequence: CASSLAFTGGSYNEQFF.

This clone was detected only a few times. The chain is built from TRBV5-4 and TRBJ2-7; 7 bases fit TRBD2. Germline-derived CDR1 and CDR2 are SGHNT and YYREEE (reference sequence). This CDR3 is 15 amino acids long. Losses at the gene ends were 0 bases for V and 0 bases for J; bases not matched to a gene: 3. The chain's CDR3 is CASSLGGGSSYEQYF. The CDR3 DNA follows: TGTGCCAGCAGCTTGGGGGGAGGGTCCTCCTACGAGCAGTACTTC.